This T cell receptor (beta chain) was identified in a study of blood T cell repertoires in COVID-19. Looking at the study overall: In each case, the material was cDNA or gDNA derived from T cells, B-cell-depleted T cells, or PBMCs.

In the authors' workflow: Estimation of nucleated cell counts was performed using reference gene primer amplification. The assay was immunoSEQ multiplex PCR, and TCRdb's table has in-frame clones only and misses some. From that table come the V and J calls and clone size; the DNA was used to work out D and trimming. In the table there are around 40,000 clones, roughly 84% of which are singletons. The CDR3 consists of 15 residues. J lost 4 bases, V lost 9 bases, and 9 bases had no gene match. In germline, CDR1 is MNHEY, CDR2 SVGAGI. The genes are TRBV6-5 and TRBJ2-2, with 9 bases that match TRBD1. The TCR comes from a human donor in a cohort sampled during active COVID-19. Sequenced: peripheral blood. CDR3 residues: CASFRDRVVTGELFF. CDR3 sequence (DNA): TGTGCCAGTTTTCGGGACAGGGTTGTCACCGGGGAGCTGTTTTTT.